One sample yielded the 5 T cell receptor beta chains listed below, sequenced in a study of OX40 agonist ivuxolimab in advanced cancers. The data were produced by immunoSEQ multiplex PCR, yet TCRdb's version contains in-frame clones alone and is incomplete. The sample lists about 71,000 clones; roughly nine tenths were seen once. This specimen was CD4+ or CD8+ T cells sorted from blood, taken in a trial of the OX40 agonist ivuxolimab. Source of these receptors: an adult with an advanced solid tumor such as melanoma, head and neck, liver or kidney cancer.

The chain uses TRBV4-3 and TRBJ1-1, with D unclear. Germline loops: CDR1 LGHNA, CDR2 YSLEER. This CDR3 has 17 residues. The V end lost 1 base, the J end lost 2 bases, and 17 bases lay between the germline ends. CDR3 nucleotide sequence: TGCGCCAGCAGCCAAGGTCCGGGGAACCAACGTAACACTGAAGCTTTCTTT. It specifies CASSQGPGNQRNTEAFF.

The chain employs TRBV5-6 and TRBJ1-2, with unresolved D. The germline V gene has CDR1 SGHDT and CDR2 YYEEEE. The CDR3 loop spans 16 amino acids. V shed 0 bases and J shed 3 bases, with 15 bases lying between them. The CDR3 protein is CASSLALSGIDYGYTF. CDR3 sequence (DNA): TGTGCCAGCAGCTTGGCCTTGAGTGGGATCGACTATGGCTACACCTTC.

The V call is TRBV28, the J call TRBJ2-5, with D possibly TRBD1 on 5 matching bases. Per germline, CDR1 MDHEN and CDR2 SYDVKM. Deletions cut 6 bases from V and 0 bases from J, with 8 bases between. This CDR3 region has 13 residues. Here the CDR3 DNA reads TGTGCCAGCAGCGACAGATACCAAGAGACCCAGTACTTC. As protein: CASSDRYQETQYF.

This clone was found once. The V gene is TRBV25-1, the J gene TRBJ1-1; D not resolved. The germline V and J ends were trimmed by 8 bases and 0 bases, with 13 bases remaining between them. Germline values: CDR1 MGHDK, CDR2 SYGVNS. This CDR3 has 14 amino acids. CDR3 in amino acids: CASEGRNMNTEAFF. The CDR3 region has the DNA TGTGCCAGCGAAGGGCGGAATATGAACACTGAAGCTTTCTTT.

This clone occurred once. The chain employs TRBV6-5 and TRBJ2-7; D perhaps matches TRBD1 (6 bases). Germline CDR1 MNHEY, CDR2 SVGAGI. CDR3 length: 13 amino acids. The V end was cut by 6 bases, the J end by 2 bases, with 11 bases between. The CDR3: CASSVGGPYEQYF. CDR3 sequence (DNA): TGTGCCAGCAGCGTTGGGGGCCCCTACGAGCAGTACTTC.